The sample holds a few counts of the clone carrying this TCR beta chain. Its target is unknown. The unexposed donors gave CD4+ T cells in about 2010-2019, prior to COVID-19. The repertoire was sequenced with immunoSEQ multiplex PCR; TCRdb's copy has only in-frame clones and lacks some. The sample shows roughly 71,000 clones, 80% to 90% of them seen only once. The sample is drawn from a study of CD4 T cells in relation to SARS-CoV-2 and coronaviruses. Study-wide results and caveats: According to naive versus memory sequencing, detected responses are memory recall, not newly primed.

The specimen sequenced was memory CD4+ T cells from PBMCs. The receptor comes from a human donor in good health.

The CDR3 DNA is TGCAGCGTAGGGGGGCTCACAGGGGTCACCGGGGAGCTGTTTTTT. Amino acids: CSVGGLTGVTGELFF. The V and J genes are TRBV29-1 and TRBJ2-2; perhaps TRBD1 as D (7 bases). Deletions cut 6 bases from V and 4 bases from J, with 18 bases between. In germline, CDR1 is SQVTM, CDR2 ANQGSEA. The CDR3 is 15 amino acids.